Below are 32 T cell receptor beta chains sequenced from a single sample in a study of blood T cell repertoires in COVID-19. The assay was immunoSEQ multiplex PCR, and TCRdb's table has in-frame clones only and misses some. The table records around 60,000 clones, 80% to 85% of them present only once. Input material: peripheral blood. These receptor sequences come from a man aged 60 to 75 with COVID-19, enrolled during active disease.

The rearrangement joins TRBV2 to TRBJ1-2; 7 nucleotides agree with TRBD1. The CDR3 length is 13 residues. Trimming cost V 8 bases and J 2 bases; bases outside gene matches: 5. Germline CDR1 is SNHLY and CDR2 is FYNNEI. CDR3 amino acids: CASGEQGNYGYTF. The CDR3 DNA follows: TGTGCCAGCGGGGAACAGGGGAACTATGGCTACACCTTC.

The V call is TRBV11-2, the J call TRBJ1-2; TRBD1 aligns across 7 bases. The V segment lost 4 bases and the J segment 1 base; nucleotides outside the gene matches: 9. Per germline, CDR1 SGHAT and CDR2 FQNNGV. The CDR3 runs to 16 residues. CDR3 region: CASSSQYRGDNYGYTF. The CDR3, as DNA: TGTGCCAGCAGCTCCCAGTACAGGGGAGATAACTATGGCTACACCTTC.

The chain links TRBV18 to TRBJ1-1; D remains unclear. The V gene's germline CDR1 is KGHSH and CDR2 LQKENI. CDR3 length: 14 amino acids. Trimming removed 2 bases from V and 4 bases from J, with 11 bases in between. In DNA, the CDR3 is TGTGCCAGCTCACCAGAGGACTCTAGCACTGAAGCTTTCTTT. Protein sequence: CASSPEDSSTEAFF.

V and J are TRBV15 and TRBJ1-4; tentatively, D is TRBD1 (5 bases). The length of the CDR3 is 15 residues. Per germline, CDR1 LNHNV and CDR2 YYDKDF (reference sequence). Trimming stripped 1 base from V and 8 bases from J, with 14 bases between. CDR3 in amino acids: CATSRAGGDYEKLFF. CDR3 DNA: TGTGCCACCAGCAGAGCGGGGGGGGATTACGAAAAACTGTTTTTT. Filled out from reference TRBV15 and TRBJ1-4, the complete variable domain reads DAMVIQNPRYQVTQFGKPVTLSCSQTLNHNVMYWYQQKSSQAPKLLFHYYDKDFNNEADTPDNFQSRRPNTSFCFLDIRSPGLGDTAMYLCATSRAGGDYEKLFFGSGTQLSVL.

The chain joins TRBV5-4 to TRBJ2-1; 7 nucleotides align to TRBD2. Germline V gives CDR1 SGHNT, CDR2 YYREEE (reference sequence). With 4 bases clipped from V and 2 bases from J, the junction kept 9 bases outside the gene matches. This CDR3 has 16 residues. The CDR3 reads CASSPPSGTAYNEQFF. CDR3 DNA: TGTGCCAGCAGCCCTCCCAGCGGGACCGCCTACAATGAGCAGTTCTTC.

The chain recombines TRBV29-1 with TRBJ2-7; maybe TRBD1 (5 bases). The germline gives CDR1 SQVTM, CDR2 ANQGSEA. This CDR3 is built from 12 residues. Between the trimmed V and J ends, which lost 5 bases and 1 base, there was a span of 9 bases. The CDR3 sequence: CSVRRGSYEQYF. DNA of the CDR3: TGCAGCGTTCGAAGGGGATCCTACGAGCAGTACTTC.

The CDR3 sequence is CASKISGLAGNEQFF. DNA of the CDR3: TGTGCCAGCAAAATATCTGGGCTAGCGGGCAATGAGCAGTTCTTC. The chain couples TRBV6-5 to TRBJ2-1, with TRBD2 matching 8 bases. The CDR3 contains 15 residues. Germline V gene sequence: CDR1 MNHEY, CDR2 SVGAGI. V lost 7 bases, J lost 6 bases, and 11 bases stayed unmatched.

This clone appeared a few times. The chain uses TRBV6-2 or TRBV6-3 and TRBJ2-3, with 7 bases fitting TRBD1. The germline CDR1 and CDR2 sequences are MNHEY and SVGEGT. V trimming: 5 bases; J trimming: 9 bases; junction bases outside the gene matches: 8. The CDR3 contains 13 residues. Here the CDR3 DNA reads TGTGCCAGCAGTAGGACAGGCACCCAGACGCAGTATTTT. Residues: CASSRTGTQTQYF.

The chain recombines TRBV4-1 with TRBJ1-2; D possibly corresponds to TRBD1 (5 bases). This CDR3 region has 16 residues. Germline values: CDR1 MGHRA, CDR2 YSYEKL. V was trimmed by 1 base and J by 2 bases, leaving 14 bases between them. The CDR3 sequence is CASSQGRGTLNYGYTF. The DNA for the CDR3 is TGCGCCAGCAGCCAAGGGCGGGGCACACTAAACTATGGCTACACCTTC.

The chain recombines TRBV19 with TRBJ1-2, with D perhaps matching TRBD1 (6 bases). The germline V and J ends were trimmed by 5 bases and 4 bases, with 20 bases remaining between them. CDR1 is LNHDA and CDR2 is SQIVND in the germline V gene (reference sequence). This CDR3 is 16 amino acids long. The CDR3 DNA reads TGTGCCAGTAGTTCCTCCGCCGGTAAGGACAGCTATGGCTACACCTTC. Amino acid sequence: CASSSSAGKDSYGYTF.

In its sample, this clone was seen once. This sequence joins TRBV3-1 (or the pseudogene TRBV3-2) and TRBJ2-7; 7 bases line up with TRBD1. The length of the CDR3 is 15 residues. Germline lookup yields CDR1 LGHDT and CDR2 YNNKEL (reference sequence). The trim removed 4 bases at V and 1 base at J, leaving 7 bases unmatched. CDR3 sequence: CASSRTLTGSYEQYF. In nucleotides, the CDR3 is TGTGCCAGCAGCCGCACCCTGACAGGGTCCTACGAGCAGTACTTC.

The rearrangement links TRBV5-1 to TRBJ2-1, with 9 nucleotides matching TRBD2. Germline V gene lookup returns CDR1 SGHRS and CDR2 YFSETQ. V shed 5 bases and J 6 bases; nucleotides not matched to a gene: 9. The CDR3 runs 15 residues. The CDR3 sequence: CASRQSGGQINEQFF. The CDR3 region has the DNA TGCGCCAGCAGGCAGAGCGGGGGGCAGATCAATGAGCAGTTCTTC.

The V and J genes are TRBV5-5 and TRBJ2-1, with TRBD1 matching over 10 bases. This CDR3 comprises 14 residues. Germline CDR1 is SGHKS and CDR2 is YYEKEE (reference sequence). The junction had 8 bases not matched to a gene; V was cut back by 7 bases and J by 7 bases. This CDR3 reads CASGWDRGGNEQFF. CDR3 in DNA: TGTGCCAGCGGATGGGACAGGGGCGGGAATGAGCAGTTCTTC.

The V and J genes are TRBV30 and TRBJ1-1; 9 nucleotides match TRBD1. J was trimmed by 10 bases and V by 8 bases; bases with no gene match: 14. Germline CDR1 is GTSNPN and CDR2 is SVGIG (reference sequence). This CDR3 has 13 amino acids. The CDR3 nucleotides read TGTGCCGGGGGACAGGGTAGCGGTTATGCAGCTTTCTTT. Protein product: CAGGQGSGYAAFF.

Written as DNA, the CDR3 is TGTGCCAGTAGTACCACAGGGAGAGTAAATAATTCACCCCTCCACTTT. This gives the protein CASSTTGRVNNSPLHF. The rearrangement uses TRBV19 and TRBJ1-6, with D possibly being TRBD1 (6 bases). Per germline, CDR1 LNHDA and CDR2 SQIVND (reference sequence). This CDR3 has 16 amino acids. Trimming took 4 bases from V and 5 from J, leaving 15 bases between them.

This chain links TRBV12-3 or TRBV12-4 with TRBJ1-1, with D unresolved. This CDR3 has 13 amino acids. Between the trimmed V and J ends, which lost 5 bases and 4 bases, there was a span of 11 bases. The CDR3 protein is CASSPGGITEAFF. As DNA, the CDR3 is TGTGCCAGCAGTCCCGGAGGGATCACTGAAGCTTTCTTT.

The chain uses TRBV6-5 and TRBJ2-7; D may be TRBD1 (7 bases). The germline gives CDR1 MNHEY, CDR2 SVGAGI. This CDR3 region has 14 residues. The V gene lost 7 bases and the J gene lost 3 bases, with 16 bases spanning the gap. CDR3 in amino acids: CASTATGTGYEQYF. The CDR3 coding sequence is TGTGCCAGCACCGCGACAGGGACTGGCTACGAGCAGTACTTC.

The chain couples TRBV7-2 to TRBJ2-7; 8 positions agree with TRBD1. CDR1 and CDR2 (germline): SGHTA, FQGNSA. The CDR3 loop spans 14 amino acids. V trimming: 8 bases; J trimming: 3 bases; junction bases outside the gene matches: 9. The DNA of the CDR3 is TGTGCCAGCGTTTCCAACAGGGGGTTCTACGAGCAGTACTTC. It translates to CASVSNRGFYEQYF.

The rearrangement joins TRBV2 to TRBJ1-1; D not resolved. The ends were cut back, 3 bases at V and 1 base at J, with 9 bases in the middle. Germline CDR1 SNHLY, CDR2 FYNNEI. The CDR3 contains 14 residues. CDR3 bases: TGTGCCAGCAGTGATCCCGATAGGAACACTGAAGCTTTCTTT. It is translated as CASSDPDRNTEAFF.

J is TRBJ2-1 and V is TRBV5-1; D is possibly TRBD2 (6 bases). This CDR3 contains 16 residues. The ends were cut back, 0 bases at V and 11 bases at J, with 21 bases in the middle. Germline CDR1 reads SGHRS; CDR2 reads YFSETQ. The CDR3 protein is CASSLGNSGRTMKQFF. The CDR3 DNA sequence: TGCGCCAGCAGCTTGGGTAATAGCGGAAGGACAATGAAGCAGTTCTTC.

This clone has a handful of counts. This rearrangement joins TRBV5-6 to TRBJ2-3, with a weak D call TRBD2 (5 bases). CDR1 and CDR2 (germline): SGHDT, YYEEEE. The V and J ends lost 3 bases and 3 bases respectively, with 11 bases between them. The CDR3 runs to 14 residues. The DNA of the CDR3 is TGTGCCAGCAGCTCGTCCGGAGGAACAGATACGCAGTATTTT. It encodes CASSSSGGTDTQYF.

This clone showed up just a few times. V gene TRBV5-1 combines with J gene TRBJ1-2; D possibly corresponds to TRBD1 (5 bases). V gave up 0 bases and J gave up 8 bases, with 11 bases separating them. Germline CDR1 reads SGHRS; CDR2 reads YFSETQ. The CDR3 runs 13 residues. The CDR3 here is CASSLVQGRGYTF. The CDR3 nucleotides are TGCGCCAGCAGCTTGGTGCAGGGTCGGGGCTACACCTTC.

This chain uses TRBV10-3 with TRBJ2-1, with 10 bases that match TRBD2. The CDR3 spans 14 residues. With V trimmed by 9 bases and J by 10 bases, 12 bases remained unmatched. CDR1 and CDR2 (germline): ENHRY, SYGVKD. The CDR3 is CAIRTSGGTPEQFF. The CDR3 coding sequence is TGTGCCATTAGGACTAGCGGAGGCACTCCGGAGCAGTTCTTC.

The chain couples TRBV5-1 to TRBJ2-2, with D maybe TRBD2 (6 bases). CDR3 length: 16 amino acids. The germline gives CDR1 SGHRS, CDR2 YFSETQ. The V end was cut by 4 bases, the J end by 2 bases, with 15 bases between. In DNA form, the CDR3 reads TGCGCCAGCAGCCCACAAACGGGGGATAACACCGGGGAGCTGTTTTTT. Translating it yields CASSPQTGDNTGELFF.

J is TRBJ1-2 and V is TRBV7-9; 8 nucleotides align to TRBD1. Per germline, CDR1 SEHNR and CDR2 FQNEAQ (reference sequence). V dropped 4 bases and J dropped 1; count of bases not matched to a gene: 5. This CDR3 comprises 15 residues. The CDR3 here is CASSSDRGGNYGYTF. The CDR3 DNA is TGTGCCAGCAGCTCCGACAGGGGTGGTAACTATGGCTACACCTTC.

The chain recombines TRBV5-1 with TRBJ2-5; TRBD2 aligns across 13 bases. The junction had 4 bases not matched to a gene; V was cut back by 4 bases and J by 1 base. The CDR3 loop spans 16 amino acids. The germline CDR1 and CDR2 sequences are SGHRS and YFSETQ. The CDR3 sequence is CASSPGLAGFQETQYF. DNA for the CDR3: TGCGCCAGCAGCCCGGGACTAGCGGGATTCCAAGAGACCCAGTACTTC.

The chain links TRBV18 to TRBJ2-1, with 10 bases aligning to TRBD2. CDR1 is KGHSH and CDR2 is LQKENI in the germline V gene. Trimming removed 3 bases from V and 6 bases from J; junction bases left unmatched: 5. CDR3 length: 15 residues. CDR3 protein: CASSPKAGGFNEQFF. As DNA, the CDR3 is TGTGCCAGCTCACCCAAAGCGGGAGGGTTCAATGAGCAGTTCTTC.

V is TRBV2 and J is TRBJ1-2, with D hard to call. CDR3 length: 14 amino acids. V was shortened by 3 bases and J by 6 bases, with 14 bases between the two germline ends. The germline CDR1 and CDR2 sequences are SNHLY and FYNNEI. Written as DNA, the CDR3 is TGTGCCAGCAGTGAGAACACCCTGAGGAATGGCTACACCTTC. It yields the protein CASSENTLRNGYTF.

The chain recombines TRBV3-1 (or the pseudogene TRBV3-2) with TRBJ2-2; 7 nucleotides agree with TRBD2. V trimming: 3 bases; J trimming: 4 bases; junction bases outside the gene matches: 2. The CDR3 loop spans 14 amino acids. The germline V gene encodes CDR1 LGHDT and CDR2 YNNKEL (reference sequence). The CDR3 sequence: CASSQGGGTGELFF. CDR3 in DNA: TGTGCCAGCAGCCAGGGGGGGGGCACCGGGGAGCTGTTTTTT.

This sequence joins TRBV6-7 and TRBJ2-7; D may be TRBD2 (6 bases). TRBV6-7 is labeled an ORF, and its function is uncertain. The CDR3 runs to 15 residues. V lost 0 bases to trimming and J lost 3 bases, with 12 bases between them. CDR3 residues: CASSYSNQDYYEQYF. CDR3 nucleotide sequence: TGTGCCAGCAGTTACTCGAATCAGGACTACTACGAGCAGTACTTC.

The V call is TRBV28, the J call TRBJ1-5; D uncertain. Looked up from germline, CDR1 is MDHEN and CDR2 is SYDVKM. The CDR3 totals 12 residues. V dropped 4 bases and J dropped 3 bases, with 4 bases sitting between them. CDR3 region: CASSSLNQPQHF. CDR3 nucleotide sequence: TGTGCCAGCAGTTCCCTCAATCAGCCCCAGCATTTT.

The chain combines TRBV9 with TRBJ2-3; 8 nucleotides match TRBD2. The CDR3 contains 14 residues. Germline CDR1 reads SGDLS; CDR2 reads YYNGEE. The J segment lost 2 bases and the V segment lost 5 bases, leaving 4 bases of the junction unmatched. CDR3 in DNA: TGTGCCAGCAGTAGCGGGACTTACACAGATACGCAGTATTTT. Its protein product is CASSSGTYTDTQYF.